This T cell receptor (beta chain) was retrieved from a study of blood T cells in healthy people across ages. Study results and limitations: Higher diversity and more naive CD4+ cells were features of long-lived donors, compared to aged donors.

A remark on this clonotype: Its target is not known.

A second PCR, run for about 6 to 11 cycles, used a sample-barcoded 5' primer plus a J-beta primer mix. Each CDR3 protein is one row after TCRdb ran MiXCR on the 5' RACE reads. This repertoire shows roughly 800,000 distinct CDR3 sequences, approximately 25% found once; its top ten account for approximately 3.7%. The germline V gene encodes CDR1 MNHEY and CDR2 SVGEGT. This CDR3 is 17 amino acids long. V lost 10 bases and J lost 2; bases outside the gene matches: 16. These records were also assigned to another study, of T cells of mothers and their children. That source reports: Samples were provided by three healthy Caucasian mothers and their six children. Sequencing returned over 9 million TCR beta CDR3 reads per mother and some 3 million per child. Not a single persistent microchimeric T cell clone was detected.

The chain recombines TRBV6-2 or TRBV6-3 with TRBJ2-4, with 8 bases identical to TRBD2. The TCR comes from a boy aged 5-17 years in good health. Sequencing was done on a sample of blood. The CDR3 DNA reads TGTGCCAAAGAACCTCCAACCGGGAGGGTCACCAAAAACATTCAGTACTTC. The encoded protein is CAKEPPTGRVTKNIQYF.